This TCR beta chain was captured in a study of blood T cell repertoires in COVID-19. Followed over time, Seattle patients had been enrolled while infection was active. Data came from immunoSEQ multiplex PCR; TCRdb stores just in-frame clones and leaves some out. Here the sample spans 350,000 to 450,000 clones, approximately 90% being singletons. Sequencing input: peripheral blood. This TCR was sampled from a woman between 35 and 50 years old with COVID-19, enrolled during active disease.

CDR3 loop: CATEVAGNEKLFF. The CDR3 DNA is TGTGCCACCGAAGTCGCCGGTAATGAAAAACTGTTTTTT. The chain recombines TRBV7-9 with TRBJ1-4; D not certain. The CDR3 spans 13 residues. Trimming took 10 bases from V and 4 from J, leaving 13 bases between them. Per germline, CDR1 SEHNR and CDR2 FQNEAQ (reference sequence).